This T cell receptor beta chain originates from a study of vaccination and CD4 T cells after COVID-19. Germline V lookup: CDR1 DFQATT, CDR2 SNEGSKA (reference sequence). The CDR3 loop spans 15 amino acids. Losses at the gene ends were 2 bases for V and 0 bases for J; bases not matched to a gene: 0. Overall study results and limits: Median numbers of SARS-CoV-2-reactive clonotypes increased from roughly 19 to 38 (not a significant change).

The Oncomine TCR Beta short-read assay was what sequenced the DNA obtained from cultured CD4+ T cells. TCRdb fed the PCR reads into MiXCR, producing one record per CDR3 protein. The sample has roughly 20,000 distinct CDR3 sequences, roughly 40% seen once. This clonotype has only a few counts. Its specificity is not known. Treatment here: roughly 11-day PBMC culture with coronavirus spike peptide pools or control peptides (ViraFEST assay). The chain joins TRBV20-1 to TRBJ2-3, with 12 bases lining up with TRBD2. The specimen comprised CD4+ T cells from blood, cultured in vitro, sampled before SARS-CoV-2 vaccination. The origin of this receptor is a human donor who received a COVID-19 vaccine. CDR3 DNA sequence: TGCAGTGCTAGACTAGCGGGGGGGAGCACAGATACGCAGTATTTT. Amino acids: CSARLAGGSTDTQYF.